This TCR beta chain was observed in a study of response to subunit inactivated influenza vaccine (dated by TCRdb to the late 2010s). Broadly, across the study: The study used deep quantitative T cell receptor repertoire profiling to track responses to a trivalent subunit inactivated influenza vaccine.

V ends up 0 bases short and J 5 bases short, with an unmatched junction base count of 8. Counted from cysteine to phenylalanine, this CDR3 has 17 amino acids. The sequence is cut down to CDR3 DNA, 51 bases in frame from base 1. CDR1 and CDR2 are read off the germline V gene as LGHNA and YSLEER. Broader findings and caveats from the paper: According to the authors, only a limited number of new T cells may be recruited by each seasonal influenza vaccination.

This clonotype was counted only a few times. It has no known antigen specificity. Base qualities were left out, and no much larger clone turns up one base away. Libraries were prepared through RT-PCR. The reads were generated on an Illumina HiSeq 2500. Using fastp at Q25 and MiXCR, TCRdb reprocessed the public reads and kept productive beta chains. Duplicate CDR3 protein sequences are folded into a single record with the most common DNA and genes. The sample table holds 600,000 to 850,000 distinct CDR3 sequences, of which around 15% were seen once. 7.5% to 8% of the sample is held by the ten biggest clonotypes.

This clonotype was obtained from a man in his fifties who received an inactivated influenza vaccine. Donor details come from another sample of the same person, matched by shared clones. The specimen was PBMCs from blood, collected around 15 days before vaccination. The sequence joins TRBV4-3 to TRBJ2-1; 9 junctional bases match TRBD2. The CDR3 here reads CASSQEPVTSGNNEQFF. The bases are TGCGCCAGCAGCCAAGAACCGGTGACTAGCGGAAACAATGAGCAGTTCTTC.